This T cell receptor (beta chain) was captured by sequencing in a study of cytomegalovirus exposure and HLA in healthy donors. With 60 Vbeta and 13 Jbeta primers, the PCR was carried out. TCRdb keeps only in-frame clones here, not all; method: immunoSEQ multiplex PCR. The table has about 250,000 clones, 72% seen once. In regard to this clone: Its antigen is not identified.

The germline CDR1 and CDR2 sequences are SGDLS and YYNGEE. The CDR3 runs to 12 residues. Trimming took 4 bases from V and 8 from J, leaving 12 bases between them. Regarding the study as a whole: The dataset shows that most TCR sequences were rare, while some public TCRs occurred in many donors. Follow-up analysis later connected one missense variant in DCLRE1C with trimming of TCR beta V- and J-genes.

The clonotype originates from a female donor in good health and CMV-seronegative. This sequence joins TRBV9 and TRBJ1-1; D call uncertain. Sequencing was done on a sample of PBMCs. For the CDR3, the DNA is TGTGCCAGCAGCCTAACCGGGGTAGAAGCTTTCTTT. It codes for CASSLTGVEAFF.